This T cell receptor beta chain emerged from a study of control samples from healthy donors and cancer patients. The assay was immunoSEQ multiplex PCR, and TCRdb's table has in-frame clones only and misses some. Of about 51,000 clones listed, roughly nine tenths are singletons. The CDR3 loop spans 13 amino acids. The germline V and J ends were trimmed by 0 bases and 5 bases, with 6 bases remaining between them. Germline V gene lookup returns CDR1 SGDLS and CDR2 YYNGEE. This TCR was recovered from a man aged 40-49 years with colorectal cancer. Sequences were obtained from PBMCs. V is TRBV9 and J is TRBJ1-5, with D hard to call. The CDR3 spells CASSVAQYQPQHF. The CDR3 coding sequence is TGTGCCAGCAGCGTAGCCCAGTATCAGCCCCAGCATTTT.